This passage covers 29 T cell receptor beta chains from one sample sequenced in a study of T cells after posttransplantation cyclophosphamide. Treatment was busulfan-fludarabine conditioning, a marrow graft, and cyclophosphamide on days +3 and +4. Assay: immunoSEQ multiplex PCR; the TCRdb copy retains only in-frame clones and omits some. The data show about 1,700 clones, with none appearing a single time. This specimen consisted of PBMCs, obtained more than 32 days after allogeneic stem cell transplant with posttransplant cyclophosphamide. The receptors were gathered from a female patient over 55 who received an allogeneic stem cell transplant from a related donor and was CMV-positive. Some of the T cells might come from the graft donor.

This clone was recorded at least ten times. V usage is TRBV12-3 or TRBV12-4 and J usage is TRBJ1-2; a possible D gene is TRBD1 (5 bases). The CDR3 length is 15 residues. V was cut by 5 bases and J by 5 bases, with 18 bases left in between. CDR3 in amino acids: CASSPSYKTGYGYTF. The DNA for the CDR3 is TGTGCCAGCAGTCCCTCTTATAAAACAGGATATGGCTACACCTTC.

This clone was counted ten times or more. The CDR3 DNA reads as TGTGCCAGCTCACCAGAACAGGGCCTTCACTCCTACGAGCAGTACTTC. It codes for CASSPEQGLHSYEQYF. V is TRBV18 and J is TRBJ2-7; D may be TRBD1 (6 bases). With 2 bases removed from V and 0 bases from J, the gap between germline ends came to 14 bases. The CDR3 loop spans 16 amino acids. Germline CDR1 is KGHSH and CDR2 is LQKENI.

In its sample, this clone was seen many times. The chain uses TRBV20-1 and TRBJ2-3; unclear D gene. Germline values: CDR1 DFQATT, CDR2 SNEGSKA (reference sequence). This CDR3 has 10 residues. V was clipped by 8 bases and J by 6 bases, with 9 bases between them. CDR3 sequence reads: CSRSTDTQYF. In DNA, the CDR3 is TGCAGTCGTAGTACGGATACGCAGTATTTT.

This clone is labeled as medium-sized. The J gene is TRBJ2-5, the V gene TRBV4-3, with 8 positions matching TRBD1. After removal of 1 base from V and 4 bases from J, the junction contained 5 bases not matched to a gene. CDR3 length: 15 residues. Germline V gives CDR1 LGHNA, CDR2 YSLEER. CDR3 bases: TGCGCCAGCAGCCAAGGGACAGGGCAAGGAGAGACCCAGTACTTC. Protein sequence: CASSQGTGQGETQYF.

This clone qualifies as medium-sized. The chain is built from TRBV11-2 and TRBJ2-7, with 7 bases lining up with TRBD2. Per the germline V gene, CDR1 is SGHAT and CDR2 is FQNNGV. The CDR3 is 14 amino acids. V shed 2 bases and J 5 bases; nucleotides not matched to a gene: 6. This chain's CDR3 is CASSLNLGGDEQYF. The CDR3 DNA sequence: TGTGCCAGCAGCTTAAATCTGGGGGGGGACGAGCAGTACTTC.

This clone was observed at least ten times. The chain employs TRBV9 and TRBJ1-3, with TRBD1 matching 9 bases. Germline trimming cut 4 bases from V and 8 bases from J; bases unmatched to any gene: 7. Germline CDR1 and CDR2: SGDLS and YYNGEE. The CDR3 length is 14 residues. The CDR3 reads CASSLTGGTDTIYF. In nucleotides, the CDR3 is TGTGCCAGCAGCTTAACAGGGGGCACGGACACCATATATTTT. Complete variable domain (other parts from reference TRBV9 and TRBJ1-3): DSGVTQTPKHLITATGQRVTLRCSPRSGDLSVYWYQQSLDQGLQFLIQYYNGEERAKGNILERFSAQQFPDLHSELNLSSLELGDSALYFCASSLTGGTDTIYFGEGSWLTVV.

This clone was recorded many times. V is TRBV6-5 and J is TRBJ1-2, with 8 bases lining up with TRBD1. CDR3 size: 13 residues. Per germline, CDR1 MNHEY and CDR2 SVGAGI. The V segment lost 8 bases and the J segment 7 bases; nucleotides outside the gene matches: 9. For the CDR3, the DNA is TGTGCCAGCTCTAAGGACAGGGTAATTGGCTACACCTTC. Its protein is CASSKDRVIGYTF.

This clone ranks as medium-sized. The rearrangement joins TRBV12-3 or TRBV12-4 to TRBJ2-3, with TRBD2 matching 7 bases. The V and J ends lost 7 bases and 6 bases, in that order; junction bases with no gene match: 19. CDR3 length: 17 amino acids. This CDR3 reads CASTPSMSGIDGDTQYF. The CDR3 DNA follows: TGTGCCAGCACCCCTTCGATGAGCGGGATAGACGGGGATACGCAGTATTTT.

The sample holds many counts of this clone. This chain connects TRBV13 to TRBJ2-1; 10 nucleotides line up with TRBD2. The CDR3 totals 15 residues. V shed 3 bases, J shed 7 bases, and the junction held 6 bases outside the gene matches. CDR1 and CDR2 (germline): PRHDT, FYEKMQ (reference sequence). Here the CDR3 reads CASSFMASGRNEQFF. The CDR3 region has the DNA TGTGCCAGCAGCTTTATGGCTAGCGGGAGAAATGAGCAGTTCTTC.

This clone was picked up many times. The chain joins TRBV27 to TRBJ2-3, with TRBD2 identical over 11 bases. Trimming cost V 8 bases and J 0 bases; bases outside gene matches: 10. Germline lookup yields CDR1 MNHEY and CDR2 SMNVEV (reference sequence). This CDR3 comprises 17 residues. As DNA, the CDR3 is TGTGCCAGCGCAAAGGGACTAGCGGTAGTTAGCACAGATACGCAGTATTTT. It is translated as CASAKGLAVVSTDTQYF.

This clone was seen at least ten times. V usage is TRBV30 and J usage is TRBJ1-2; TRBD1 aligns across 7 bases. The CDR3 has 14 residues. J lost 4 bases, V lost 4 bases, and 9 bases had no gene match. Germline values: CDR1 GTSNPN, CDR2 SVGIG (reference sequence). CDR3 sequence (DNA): TGTGCCTGGAAAGGTGTAGGGACAGCCTATGGCTACACCTTC. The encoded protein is CAWKGVGTAYGYTF.

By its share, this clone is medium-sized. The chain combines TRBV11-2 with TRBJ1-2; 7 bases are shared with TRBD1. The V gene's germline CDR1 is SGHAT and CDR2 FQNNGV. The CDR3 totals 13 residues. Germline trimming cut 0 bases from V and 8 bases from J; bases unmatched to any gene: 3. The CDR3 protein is CASSLEGTAGYTF. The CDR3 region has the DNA TGTGCCAGCAGCTTAGAAGGGACAGCCGGCTACACCTTC.

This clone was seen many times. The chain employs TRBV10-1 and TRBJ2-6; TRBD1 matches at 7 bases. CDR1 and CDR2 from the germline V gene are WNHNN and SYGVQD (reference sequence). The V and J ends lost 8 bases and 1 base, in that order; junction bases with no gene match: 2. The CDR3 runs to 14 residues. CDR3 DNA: TGCGCCAGCGACAGGGTTTCTGGGGCCAACGTCCTGACTTTC. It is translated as CASDRVSGANVLTF.

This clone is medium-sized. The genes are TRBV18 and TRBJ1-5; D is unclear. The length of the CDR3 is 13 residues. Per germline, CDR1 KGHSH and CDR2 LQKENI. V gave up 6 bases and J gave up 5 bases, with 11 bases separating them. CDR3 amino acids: CASSPEPDQPQHF. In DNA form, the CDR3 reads TGTGCCAGCTCTCCCGAGCCGGATCAGCCCCAGCATTTT.

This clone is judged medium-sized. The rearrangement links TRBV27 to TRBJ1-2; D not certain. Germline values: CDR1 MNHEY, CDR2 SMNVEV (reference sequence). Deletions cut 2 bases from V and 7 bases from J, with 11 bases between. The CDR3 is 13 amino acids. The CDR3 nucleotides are TGTGCCAGCAGTTTACGGGTCGGTCTTGGCTACACCTTC. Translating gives CASSLRVGLGYTF.

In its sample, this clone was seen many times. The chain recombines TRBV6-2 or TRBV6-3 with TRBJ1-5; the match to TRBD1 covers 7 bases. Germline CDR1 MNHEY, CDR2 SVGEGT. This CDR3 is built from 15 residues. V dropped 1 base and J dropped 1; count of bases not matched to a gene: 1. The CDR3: CASSYWGQSNQPQHF. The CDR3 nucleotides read TGTGCCAGCAGTTACTGGGGACAGAGCAATCAGCCCCAGCATTTT.

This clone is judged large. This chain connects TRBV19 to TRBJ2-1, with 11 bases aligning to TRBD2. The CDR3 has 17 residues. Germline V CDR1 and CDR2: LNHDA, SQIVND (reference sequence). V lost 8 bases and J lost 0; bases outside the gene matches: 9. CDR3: CASGGLAAQSSYNEQFF. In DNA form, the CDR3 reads TGTGCCAGTGGGGGACTAGCGGCACAGAGCTCCTACAATGAGCAGTTCTTC.

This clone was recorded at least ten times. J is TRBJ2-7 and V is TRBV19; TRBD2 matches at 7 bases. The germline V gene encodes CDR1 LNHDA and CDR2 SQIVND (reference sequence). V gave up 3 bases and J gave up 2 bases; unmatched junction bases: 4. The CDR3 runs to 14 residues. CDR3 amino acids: CASSISGPPYEQYF. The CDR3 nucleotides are TGTGCCAGTAGTATTAGCGGGCCCCCCTACGAGCAGTACTTC.

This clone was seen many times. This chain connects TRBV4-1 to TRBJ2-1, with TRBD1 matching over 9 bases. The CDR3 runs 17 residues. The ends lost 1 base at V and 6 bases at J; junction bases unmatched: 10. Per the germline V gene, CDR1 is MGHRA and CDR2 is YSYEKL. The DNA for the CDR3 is TGCGCCAGCAGCCAAGGAAGGGGACAGGGAGTTTTCAATGAGCAGTTCTTC. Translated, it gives CASSQGRGQGVFNEQFF.

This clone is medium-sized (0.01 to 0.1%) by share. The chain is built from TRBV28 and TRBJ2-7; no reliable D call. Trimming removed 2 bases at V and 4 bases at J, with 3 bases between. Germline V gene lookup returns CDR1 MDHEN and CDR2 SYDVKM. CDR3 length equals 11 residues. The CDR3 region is CASSLQYEQYF. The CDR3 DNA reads TGTGCCAGCAGTTTACAATACGAGCAGTACTTC.

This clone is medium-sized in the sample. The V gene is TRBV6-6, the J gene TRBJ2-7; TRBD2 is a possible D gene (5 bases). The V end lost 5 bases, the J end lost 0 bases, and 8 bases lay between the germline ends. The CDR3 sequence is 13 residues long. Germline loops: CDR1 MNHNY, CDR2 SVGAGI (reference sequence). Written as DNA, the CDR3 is TGTGCCAGCAGTCCGGGGAGCTCCTACGAGCAGTACTTC. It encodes CASSPGSSYEQYF.

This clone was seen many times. CDR3 nucleotide sequence: TGTGCCAGCAGCTTTGCTCGGTCCTATGGCTACACCTTC. Amino acid sequence: CASSFARSYGYTF. The chain links TRBV7-2 to TRBJ1-2, with D unresolved. Germline V gives CDR1 SGHTA, CDR2 FQGNSA. V shed 3 bases and J shed 4 bases, with 9 bases lying between them. The CDR3 runs to 13 residues.

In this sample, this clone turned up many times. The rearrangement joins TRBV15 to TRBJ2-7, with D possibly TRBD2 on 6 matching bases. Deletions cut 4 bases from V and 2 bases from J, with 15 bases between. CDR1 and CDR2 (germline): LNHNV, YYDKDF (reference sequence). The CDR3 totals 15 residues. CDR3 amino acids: CATSKPPWGAYEQYF. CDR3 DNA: TGTGCCACCAGCAAACCACCGTGGGGGGCCTACGAGCAGTACTTC. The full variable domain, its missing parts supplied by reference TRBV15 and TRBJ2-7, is DAMVIQNPRYQVTQFGKPVTLSCSQTLNHNVMYWYQQKSSQAPKLLFHYYDKDFNNEADTPDNFQSRRPNTSFCFLDIRSPGLGDTAMYLCATSKPPWGAYEQYFGPGTRLTVT.

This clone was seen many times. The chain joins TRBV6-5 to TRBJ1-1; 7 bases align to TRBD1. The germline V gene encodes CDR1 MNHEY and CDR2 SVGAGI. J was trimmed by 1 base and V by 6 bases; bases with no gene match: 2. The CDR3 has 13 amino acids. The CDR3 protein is CASRRQGNTEAFF. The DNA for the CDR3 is TGTGCCAGCAGGAGACAGGGGAACACTGAAGCTTTCTTT.

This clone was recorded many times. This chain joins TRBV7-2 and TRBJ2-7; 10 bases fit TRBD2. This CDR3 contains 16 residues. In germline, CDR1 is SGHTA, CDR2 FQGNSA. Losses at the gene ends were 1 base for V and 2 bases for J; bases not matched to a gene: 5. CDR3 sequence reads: CASSLVASGGPYEQYF. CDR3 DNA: TGTGCCAGCAGCTTAGTGGCTAGCGGGGGTCCCTACGAGCAGTACTTC.

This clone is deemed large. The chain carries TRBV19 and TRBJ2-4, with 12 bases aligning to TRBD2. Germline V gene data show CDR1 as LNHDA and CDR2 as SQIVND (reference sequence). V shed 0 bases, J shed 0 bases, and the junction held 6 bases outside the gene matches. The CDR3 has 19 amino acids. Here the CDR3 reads CASSIDLLGLAGAKNIQYF. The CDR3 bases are TGTGCCAGTAGTATAGATCTATTGGGACTAGCGGGAGCCAAAAACATTCAGTACTTC.

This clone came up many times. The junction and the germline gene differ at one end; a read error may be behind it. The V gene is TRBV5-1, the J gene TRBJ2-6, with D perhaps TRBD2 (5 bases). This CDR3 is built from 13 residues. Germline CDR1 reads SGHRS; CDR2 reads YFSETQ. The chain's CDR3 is CASGLAGANVLTF. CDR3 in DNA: TGCGCCAGCGGCTTAGCGGGGGCCAACGTCCTGACTTTC.

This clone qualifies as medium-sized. The CDR3 sequence is CASSTQGIEAFF. CDR3 DNA: TGTGCCAGCAGCACTCAGGGGATTGAAGCTTTCTTT. This rearrangement joins TRBV5-4 to TRBJ1-1, with D perhaps TRBD1 (6 bases). The CDR3 contains 12 residues. Germline CDR1 is SGHNT and CDR2 is YYREEE (reference sequence). V was clipped by 4 bases and J by 7 bases, with 11 bases between them.

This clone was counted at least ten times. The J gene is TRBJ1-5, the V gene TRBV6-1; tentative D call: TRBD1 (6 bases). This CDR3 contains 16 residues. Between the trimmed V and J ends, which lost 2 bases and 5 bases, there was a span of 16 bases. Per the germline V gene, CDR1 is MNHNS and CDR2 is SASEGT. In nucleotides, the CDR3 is TGTGCCAGCAGTGAATGGGAGACAGGTCTTGATCAGCCCCAGCATTTT. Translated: CASSEWETGLDQPQHF.